Below, 25 T cell receptor beta chains from the same sample are listed, as sequenced in a study of blood T cell repertoires in COVID-19. Assay: immunoSEQ multiplex PCR; the TCRdb copy retains only in-frame clones and omits some. Seen here are about 44,000 clones, 87% observed once, and the top ten hold more than 4%. The sample taken for sequencing was peripheral blood. These receptors all stem from a human donor in a cohort sampled during active COVID-19.

The gene calls are TRBV5-1 and TRBJ2-5, with 15 nucleotides matching TRBD2. CDR1 is SGHRS, CDR2 YFSETQ, per germline. This CDR3 has 16 amino acids. J gave up 5 bases and V 4 bases, and 6 bases lay outside the gene matches. The CDR3 sequence is CASSPGTSGRYETQYF. CDR3 bases: TGCGCCAGCAGCCCAGGGACTAGCGGGAGGTATGAGACCCAGTACTTC.

The CDR3 DNA reads TGTGCCAGCAGCGCCCAACTACAGGGTTCGACAGATACGCAGTATTTT. It yields the protein CASSAQLQGSTDTQYF. The chain is built from TRBV7-3 and TRBJ2-3, with D possibly matching TRBD1 (6 bases). The CDR3 is 16 residues long. Trimming removed 5 bases at V and 3 bases at J, with 18 bases between. Germline CDR1 is SGHTA and CDR2 is FQGTGA.

This rearrangement joins TRBV11-2 to TRBJ2-2; 7 nucleotides agree with TRBD2. This CDR3 spans 18 amino acids. V trimming: 2 bases; J trimming: 4 bases; junction bases outside the gene matches: 13. Germline V gives CDR1 SGHAT, CDR2 FQNNGV. CDR3 DNA sequence: TGTGCCAGCAGCTTATCGGGGGGTGGGATGGCGAGCACCGGGGAGCTGTTTTTT. Encoded protein: CASSLSGGGMASTGELFF.

The chain recombines TRBV5-6 with TRBJ1-2; 10 bases fit TRBD1. J lost 4 bases, V lost 2 bases, and 5 bases had no gene match. CDR3 size: 15 residues. Per germline, CDR1 SGHDT and CDR2 YYEEEE. Here the CDR3 reads CASSFGGTGVYGYTF. The CDR3 DNA is TGTGCCAGCAGCTTCGGTGGGACAGGGGTCTATGGCTACACCTTC.

The chain has TRBV11-3 and TRBJ2-5; 8 nucleotides match TRBD1. Trimming at V came to 5 bases and at J to 5 bases, leaving 7 bases not matched to a gene. Germline assignment: CDR1 SGHNT and CDR2 YENEEA. CDR3 length equals 14 residues. CDR3 nucleotides: TGTGCCAGCAGCCCGACAGGGGAAAGGGAGACCCAGTACTTC. Translation: CASSPTGERETQYF.

This sequence joins TRBV5-6 and TRBJ2-7; TRBD2 is a possible D gene (7 bases). The CDR3 has 15 residues. V dropped 3 bases and J dropped 2 bases, with 15 bases sitting between them. Germline-derived CDR1 and CDR2 are SGHDT and YYEEEE. CDR3 nucleotide sequence: TGTGCCAGCAGCTCAGTCTTGCGGGGGCCCTACGAGCAGTACTTC. Translating it yields CASSSVLRGPYEQYF.

The gene calls are TRBV9 and TRBJ2-5; D is ambiguous. CDR1 is SGDLS, CDR2 YYNGEE, per germline. The CDR3 is 13 residues long. Trimming stripped 0 bases from V and 5 bases from J, with 8 bases between. The CDR3 DNA sequence: TGTGCCAGCAGCGTAGGAGTAGCCGAGACCCAGTACTTC. Translation: CASSVGVAETQYF.

V gene TRBV6-2 or TRBV6-3 combines with J gene TRBJ2-4; a possible D gene is TRBD2 (5 bases). There are 14 residues in the CDR3. CDR1 is MNHEY and CDR2 is SVGEGT in the germline V gene. V lost 7 bases and J 3 bases, leaving 13 bases between the germline ends. The CDR3 reads CASNPDGLKNIQYF. The DNA of the CDR3 is TGTGCCAGCAACCCGGACGGACTCAAAAACATTCAGTACTTC.

CDR3: CASRRTGLREQYF. DNA for the CDR3: TGTGCCAGCAGGCGGACAGGGCTACGCGAGCAGTACTTC. This chain connects TRBV2 to TRBJ2-7; 8 bases are shared with TRBD1. CDR3 size: 13 residues. Looked up from germline, CDR1 is SNHLY and CDR2 is FYNNEI. V lost 6 bases, J lost 6 bases, and 7 bases stayed unmatched.

This clone has only one observation. The chain employs TRBV19 and TRBJ2-5, with TRBD2 identical over 7 bases. J lost 5 bases, V lost 4 bases, and 4 bases had no gene match. The CDR3 totals 13 residues. Germline CDR1 is LNHDA and CDR2 is SQIVND (reference sequence). CDR3 region: CASSTVGGETQYF. The CDR3 DNA sequence: TGTGCCAGTAGTACCGTGGGGGGGGAGACCCAGTACTTC.

The chain recombines TRBV28 with TRBJ2-7, with D unclear. This CDR3 has 13 amino acids. The germline CDR1 and CDR2 sequences are MDHEN and SYDVKM. Trimming shortened V by 6 bases and J by 2 bases, and 11 bases separated the two germline ends. In nucleotides, the CDR3 is TGTGCCAGCAGACTTGACAAGGCCTACGAGCAGTACTTC. Protein sequence: CASRLDKAYEQYF.

The V gene is TRBV7-3, the J gene TRBJ2-1, with 10 positions matching TRBD2. The CDR3 length is 16 residues. Germline-derived CDR1 and CDR2 are SGHTA and FQGTGA. V shed 3 bases, J shed 6 bases, and the junction held 8 bases outside the gene matches. CDR3 region: CASSLHPAGGVNEQFF. The CDR3 nucleotides are TGTGCCAGCAGCTTGCACCCAGCGGGAGGGGTCAATGAGCAGTTCTTC.

This clone was seen more than once but under ten times. This rearrangement joins TRBV15 to TRBJ2-2, with 7 positions matching TRBD1. V gave up 0 bases and J gave up 5 bases; unmatched junction bases: 6. Germline values: CDR1 LNHNV, CDR2 YYDKDF (reference sequence). This CDR3 contains 16 residues. The CDR3 region is CATSRDGTAVTGELFF. CDR3 DNA sequence: TGTGCCACCAGCAGAGATGGGACAGCAGTTACCGGGGAGCTGTTTTTT.

The chain recombines TRBV28 with TRBJ2-2; perhaps TRBD1 as D (5 bases). The germline V and J ends were trimmed by 6 bases and 2 bases, with 13 bases remaining between them. This CDR3 spans 15 amino acids. Germline CDR1 is MDHEN and CDR2 is SYDVKM. The CDR3 region is CASSTPWTNTGELFF. The CDR3 coding sequence is TGTGCCAGCAGCACGCCTTGGACAAACACCGGGGAGCTGTTTTTT. Drawing the rest from reference TRBV28 and TRBJ2-2, the complete variable domain is DVKVTQSSRYLVKRTGEKVFLECVQDMDHENMFWYRQDPGLGLRLIYFSYDVKMKEKGDIPEGYSVSREKKERFSLILESASTNQTSMYLCASSTPWTNTGELFFGEGSRLTVL.

This clone occurred once. The chain carries TRBV28 and TRBJ2-2; 14 bases are a match to TRBD2. The CDR3 totals 16 residues. Germline trimming cut 8 bases from V and 6 bases from J; bases unmatched to any gene: 8. Per germline, CDR1 MDHEN and CDR2 SYDVKM. The CDR3 region is CASHREGLAGAGELFF. The CDR3 coding sequence is TGTGCCAGCCACCGAGAGGGACTAGCGGGAGCCGGGGAGCTGTTTTTT. Using reference TRBV28 and TRBJ2-2 for the parts outside the CDR3, the full variable domain is DVKVTQSSRYLVKRTGEKVFLECVQDMDHENMFWYRQDPGLGLRLIYFSYDVKMKEKGDIPEGYSVSREKKERFSLILESASTNQTSMYLCASHREGLAGAGELFFGEGSRLTVL.

This clone appeared a single time. The J gene is TRBJ2-5, the V gene TRBV2; D perhaps matches TRBD2 (6 bases). In germline, CDR1 is SNHLY, CDR2 FYNNEI. V shed 5 bases and J shed 3 bases, with 13 bases lying between them. CDR3 length: 14 residues. The CDR3 DNA follows: TGTGCCAGCAGTTCAGGGACTCCCGAAGAGACCCAGTACTTC. This codes for CASSSGTPEETQYF.

This rearrangement joins TRBV28 to TRBJ1-5; D remains ambiguous. The V end lost 3 bases, the J end lost 4 bases, and 16 bases lay between the germline ends. The CDR3 covers 16 residues. Germline V gene data show CDR1 as MDHEN and CDR2 as SYDVKM. CDR3 sequence: CASSFSGVRGNQPQHF. DNA for the CDR3: TGTGCCAGCAGTTTCTCTGGGGTTAGAGGGAATCAGCCCCAGCATTTT. Full variable domain (remainder filled in from reference TRBV28 and TRBJ1-5): DVKVTQSSRYLVKRTGEKVFLECVQDMDHENMFWYRQDPGLGLRLIYFSYDVKMKEKGDIPEGYSVSREKKERFSLILESASTNQTSMYLCASSFSGVRGNQPQHFGDGTRLSIL.

The chain combines TRBV5-1 with TRBJ2-3; perhaps TRBD2 as D (5 bases). The germline V gene encodes CDR1 SGHRS and CDR2 YFSETQ. V gave up 4 bases and J gave up 0 bases, with 18 bases separating them. CDR3 length: 17 amino acids. As DNA, the CDR3 is TGCGCCAGCAGCCCGAGAGGGTTTCGTGCGAGCACAGATACGCAGTATTTT. Translated: CASSPRGFRASTDTQYF.

The rearrangement links TRBV5-1 to TRBJ2-1; 8 nucleotides match TRBD1. V gave up 7 bases and J gave up 1 base; unmatched junction bases: 7. CDR1 is SGHRS and CDR2 is YFSETQ in the germline V gene. The CDR3 is 15 residues long. The CDR3 DNA sequence: TGCGCCAGCGGTGGTACAGGGGGGTCCTACAATGAGCAGTTCTTC. It encodes CASGGTGGSYNEQFF.

The CDR3 region is CASSLINGGTQYF. DNA for the CDR3: TGTGCCAGCAGTTTAATAAATGGAGGGACCCAGTACTTC. The rearrangement joins TRBV27 to TRBJ2-5; D may be TRBD2 (5 bases). The CDR3 has 13 amino acids. Trimming took off 2 bases at V and 7 bases at J, with 11 bases between the two ends. From germline, CDR1 is MNHEY and CDR2 SMNVEV (reference sequence).

J is TRBJ2-1 and V is TRBV7-8, with TRBD2 matching over 11 bases. After removal of 4 bases from V and 4 bases from J, the junction contained 6 bases not matched to a gene. Germline lookup yields CDR1 SGHVS and CDR2 FQNEAQ. There are 16 residues in the CDR3. The CDR3 loop is CASSSYRLAGYNEQFF. The CDR3 bases are TGTGCCAGCAGCTCCTATCGACTAGCGGGGTACAATGAGCAGTTCTTC.

V and J are TRBV6-2 or TRBV6-3 and TRBJ2-7; the D is unclear. Trimming shortened V by 6 bases and J by 2 bases, and 17 bases separated the two germline ends. The CDR3 runs to 15 residues. In germline, CDR1 is MNHEY, CDR2 SVGEGT. In DNA, the CDR3 is TGTGCCAGCAGCCCGCTCCAACTTTCCACCTACGAGCAGTACTTC. This encodes CASSPLQLSTYEQYF.

The CDR3, as DNA: TGCAGTGAAGGGACTAGGAGGGATACGCAGTATTTT. Translated, it gives CSEGTRRDTQYF. The rearrangement joins TRBV29-1 to TRBJ2-3; 8 bases agree with TRBD2. This CDR3 has 12 residues. Germline CDR1 reads SQVTM; CDR2 reads ANQGSEA.

The chain employs TRBV2 and TRBJ1-2; 9 bases are shared with TRBD1. The germline CDR1 and CDR2 sequences are SNHLY and FYNNEI. CDR3 length: 14 amino acids. V lost 5 bases and J lost 4; bases outside the gene matches: 5. The CDR3 loop is CASSPGQGLYGYTF. As DNA, the CDR3 is TGTGCCAGCAGTCCGGGACAGGGCCTCTATGGCTACACCTTC.

J is TRBJ1-6 and V is TRBV6-5; a possible D gene is TRBD1 (5 bases). Germline V gene data show CDR1 as MNHEY and CDR2 as SVGAGI. The CDR3 extends over 13 amino acids. Trimming removed 8 bases from V and 8 bases from J, with 13 bases in between. DNA of the CDR3: TGTGCCAGCGAGAAAGCAGGGCATTCACCCCTCCACTTT. It codes for CASEKAGHSPLHF.